This TCR beta chain is drawn from a study of T cells in Graves' hyperthyroidism and ophthalmopathy. As for the study in general: Before treatment of any kind, peripheral blood was taken at initial diagnosis.

The CDR3 totals 14 residues. Diagnostic assessment was based on clinical symptoms, serum thyroxine and TRAb, thyroid ultrasound and orbital computed tomography. This clonotype appeared a few times. A much more abundant neighbour one base away suggests this may be a read error. Template material for amplifying TCR beta CDR3 regions consisted of RNA transcripts. The primer set for the first-round RT-PCR of the TCR CDR3 was HTBI. One entry per CDR3 protein, called by TCRdb with MiXCR from the multiplex PCR reads. The repertoire has about 350,000 distinct CDR3 sequences, 17% of them found once; the top ten carry about a third.

Source material: blood. V and J are TRBV12-3 or TRBV12-4 and TRBJ1-4; TRBD1 matches at 7 bases. This TCR came from a woman aged 25-40 years with Graves' hyperthyroidism that later progressed to Graves' ophthalmopathy. CDR3 protein: CASSSDRQGEKLLF. The CDR3 DNA reads as TGTGCCAGCAGTTCGGACAGGCAGGGTGAAAAACTGCTTTTT.